This T cell receptor beta chain was sequenced during a study of cytomegalovirus exposure and HLA in healthy donors. Vbeta (60) and Jbeta (13) primers were used in the PCR. TCRdb's copy holds only in-frame clones and misses some; the assay was immunoSEQ multiplex PCR. Altogether 150,000 or so clones are present, about four fifths being singletons, with the ten largest covering 4.5% to 6%. Study-wide findings and caveats: Further analysis was carried out later, and it showed several of the most significant clusters appearing linked to common viral pathogens. A later analysis showed TCR association rates differing by HLA locus, peaking at DRB1 and lowest at HLA-C.

Worth noting for this clone: Its specificity is not known. The same CDR3 arises from other DNA sequences in this sample as well.

Trimming at V came to 0 bases and at J to 1 base, leaving 2 bases not matched to a gene. The CDR3 sequence is 15 residues long. Germline CDR1 SGHRS, CDR2 YFSETQ. Sequencing was performed on PBMCs. This sequence was found in a man aged 30 to 39 in good health and CMV-seropositive. This chain uses TRBV5-1 with TRBJ2-7; 9 bases agree with TRBD1. The CDR3 DNA sequence: TGCGCCAGCAGCTTGGGAGGGACAGGGTCCTACGAGCAGTACTTC. This gives the protein CASSLGGTGSYEQYF.